The 11 T cell receptor beta chains given below trace back to one sample, sequenced in a study of blood T cell repertoires in COVID-19. Produced via immunoSEQ multiplex PCR; TCRdb's table is partial and in-frame only. Of fewer than 400,000 clones in the sample, roughly nine tenths were seen once. Sequenced input: peripheral blood. Source of these receptors: a woman in her 30s with COVID-19, enrolled during active disease.

This clone was observed a handful of times. V and J are TRBV4-2 and TRBJ2-2, with D tentatively TRBD1 (6 bases). Looked up from germline, CDR1 is LGHNA and CDR2 is YNFKEQ. Trimming took off 4 bases at V and 0 bases at J, with 12 bases between the two ends. This CDR3 has 16 amino acids. Written as DNA, the CDR3 is TGTGCCAGCAGCCTAGTACAGGGATCGAACACCGGGGAGCTGTTTTTT. Its protein is CASSLVQGSNTGELFF.

The chain links TRBV6-4 to TRBJ2-3, with D perhaps matching TRBD1 (6 bases). The CDR3 contains 14 residues. V shed 6 bases and J shed 2 bases, with 12 bases lying between them. CDR1 and CDR2 (germline): MRHNA, SNTAGT. The DNA of the CDR3 is TGTGCCAGCAGCTTGACAGGAAACACAGATACGCAGTATTTT. Its translation is CASSLTGNTDTQYF.

V and J are TRBV10-2 and TRBJ2-7; 7 positions match TRBD2. CDR3 length: 16 residues. Germline V gives CDR1 WSHSY, CDR2 SAAADI. With V trimmed by 6 bases and J by 5 bases, 16 bases remained unmatched. This CDR3 is CASRIPGLGGVHEQYF. DNA for the CDR3: TGCGCCAGCAGGATACCAGGACTAGGTGGAGTCCACGAGCAGTACTTC.

V usage is TRBV28 and J usage is TRBJ1-5; the match to TRBD1 covers 8 bases. With V trimmed by 7 bases and J by 6 bases, 14 bases remained unmatched. This CDR3 has 16 amino acids. The germline V gene has CDR1 MDHEN and CDR2 SYDVKM. CDR3 bases: TGTGCCAGCATTCCCGCGGGCAGGGGGCGCATTCAGCCCCAGCATTTT. This sequence encodes CASIPAGRGRIQPQHF. Together with reference TRBV28 and TRBJ1-5, the CDR3 gives the full variable domain: DVKVTQSSRYLVKRTGEKVFLECVQDMDHENMFWYRQDPGLGLRLIYFSYDVKMKEKGDIPEGYSVSREKKERFSLILESASTNQTSMYLCASIPAGRGRIQPQHFGDGTRLSIL.

The chain uses TRBV2 and TRBJ2-3; D is possibly TRBD2 (6 bases). CDR1 and CDR2 (germline): SNHLY, FYNNEI. V was trimmed by 7 bases and J by 1 base, leaving 12 bases between them. The CDR3 contains 14 residues. In DNA, the CDR3 is TGTGCCAGCATCCGGGACTCCGGCACAGATACGCAGTATTTT. Translation gives CASIRDSGTDTQYF.

The chain recombines TRBV2 with TRBJ2-1; TRBD2 agrees at 8 bases. Germline assignment: CDR1 SNHLY and CDR2 FYNNEI. The V gene end was trimmed by 3 bases and the J gene end by 9 bases; junction bases not matched to a gene: 10. The CDR3 sequence is 15 residues long. This CDR3 is CASSDRASGLGEQFF. The CDR3 bases are TGTGCCAGCAGTGACCGGGCTAGCGGGTTGGGTGAGCAGTTCTTC.

This clone was observed once. Here the CDR3 reads CASSYGTGTGGGWDSNQPQHF. The DNA of the CDR3 is TGTGCCAGCAGTTACGGGACCGGGACAGGGGGAGGTTGGGATAGCAATCAGCCCCAGCATTTT. This chain connects TRBV6-2 or TRBV6-3 to TRBJ1-5; TRBD1 matches 11 bases. CDR3 length: 21 residues. V lost 2 bases, J lost 0 bases, and 15 bases stayed unmatched. Germline CDR1 is MNHEY and CDR2 is SVGEGT.

The rearrangement joins TRBV30 to TRBJ2-5, with D possibly TRBD1 on 6 matching bases. V shed 3 bases and J shed 4 bases, with 15 bases lying between them. CDR3 size: 14 residues. Germline values: CDR1 GTSNPN, CDR2 SVGIG (reference sequence). CDR3 sequence (DNA): TGTGCCTGGAGCCAGGGAACAGGGTCAGAGACCCAGTACTTC. Protein: CAWSQGTGSETQYF.

CDR3 DNA: TGTGCCAGCAGCCGACGATCGGGGGATTGGGGGAACACTGAAGCTTTCTTT. It codes for CASSRRSGDWGNTEAFF. The chain combines TRBV11-2 with TRBJ1-1, with a tentative D call TRBD1 (5 bases). Germline V gives CDR1 SGHAT, CDR2 FQNNGV. The CDR3 totals 17 residues. Trimming stripped 5 bases from V and 1 base from J, with 20 bases between.

The chain employs TRBV6-1 and TRBJ2-6; D is unresolved. The V gene's germline CDR1 is MNHNS and CDR2 SASEGT. The CDR3 extends over 15 amino acids. Trimming left V 5 bases short and J 0 bases short, with 8 bases between. CDR3 sequence reads: CASSPVRSGANVLTF. CDR3 nucleotides: TGTGCCAGCAGTCCCGTCCGCTCTGGGGCCAACGTCCTGACTTTC.

Notes on this clone: This same CDR3 is encoded by further DNA sequences in the sample. The chain is built from TRBV5-1 and TRBJ1-2; 7 bases line up with TRBD1. Unmatched junction bases numbered 1, after V lost 0 bases and J lost 2 bases. In germline, CDR1 is SGHRS, CDR2 YFSETQ. The CDR3 runs to 14 residues. CDR3 loop: CASSLAGQNYGYTF. The CDR3 bases are TGCGCCAGCAGCTTGGCGGGACAGAACTATGGCTACACCTTC.